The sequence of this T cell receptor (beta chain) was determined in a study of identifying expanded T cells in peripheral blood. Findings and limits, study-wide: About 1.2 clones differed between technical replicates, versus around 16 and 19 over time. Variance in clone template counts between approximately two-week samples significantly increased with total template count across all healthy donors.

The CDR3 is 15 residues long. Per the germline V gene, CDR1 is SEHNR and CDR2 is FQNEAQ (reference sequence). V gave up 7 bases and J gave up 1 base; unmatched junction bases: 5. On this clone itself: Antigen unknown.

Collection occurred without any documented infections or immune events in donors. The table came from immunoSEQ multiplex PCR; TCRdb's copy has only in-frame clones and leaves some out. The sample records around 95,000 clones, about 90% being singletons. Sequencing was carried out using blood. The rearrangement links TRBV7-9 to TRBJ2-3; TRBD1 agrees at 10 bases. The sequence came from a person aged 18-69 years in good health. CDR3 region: CASTFGTGGTDTQYF. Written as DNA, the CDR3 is TGTGCCAGCACCTTTGGGACAGGGGGCACAGATACGCAGTATTTT.